This T cell receptor (beta chain) was sequenced for a study of CD8+ T cells in alopecia areata (dated by TCRdb to about 2018). As for the study more broadly: Treated patients were enrolled in an open-label pilot trial of oral tofacitinib at 5 to 10 mg twice daily for moderate-to-severe alopecia areata. Tofacitinib was given for 6 to 18 months, followed by 6 months of follow-up off drug to assess delayed response and recurrence. Human TCRbeta sequencing covered scalp tissue and sorted CD4+ and CD8+ peripheral blood T cells from patchy and totalis/universalis alopecia areata patients and healthy controls. RNA was extracted with the PAXgene miRNA kit for fixed scalp, the miRNeasy kit for PBMCs, and the RNeasy kit for mouse skin. High-throughput TCRbeta sequencing was used to examine T cell clonal expansion in alopecia areata in both the C3H/HeJ mouse model and human patients. In treated patients, disease severity was measured using the SALT score, which gives the percentage of scalp surface area affected. Clonality in the scalp was compared among normal scalp (n=4), patchy alopecia areata scalp (n=8), and alopecia totalis/universalis scalp (n=8). TCRbeta CDR3 regions were amplified by immunoSEQ multiplex PCR using 35 Vbeta forward and 13 Jbeta reverse primers. Patients on tofacitinib were biopsied at baseline and after 4 and 24 weeks of treatment, and several of the patients also had a later scalp biopsy. On the study overall, not on this receptor specifically: Tofacitinib significantly lowered scalp clonality and the number of expanded CD8+ clones among the top 100 scalp clones. Because the treated cohort was small and included a single nonresponder, larger studies are needed to assess links between baseline CD8+ expansion and response. Many expanded lesional clones were found to persist in scalp and blood during tofacitinib treatment, and relapse after treatment cessation may be partly explained by this persistence. TCR sequences shared between patients were less clear than in mice, possibly partly because of HLA diversity in the patient population. Scalp TCR repertoire analysis is complicated because resident alphabeta T cells in normal human skin are also sequenced, whereas mouse skin is dominated by gammadelta T cells. Higher clonality and more expanded CD8+ clones were observed in lesional scalp than in normal scalp, particularly in alopecia totalis/universalis, a finding suggestive of antigenic drive.

V lost 3 bases and J lost 2 bases; the stretch between them is 13 bases long. From its cysteine to its phenylalanine, the CDR3 spans 14 amino acids. The DNA shown is the 42-base CDR3, in frame from base 1. CDR1 and CDR2 (GTSNPN, SVGIG) derive from the germline V gene (reference sequence). According to the study, the label for this sample's time point signals: 4 weeks on oral tofacitinib. This sample's treatment or condition label indicates: oral pan-JAK inhibitor, 5-10 mg twice daily. Peripheral blood and lesional scalp punch biopsies were obtained from patients with alopecia areata. PBMCs were separated by density centrifugation and stained for CD3, CD4 and CD8, after which CD4+ and CD8+ T cells were sorted on a FACSAria. A word on this clone: Its antigen is currently not known. One base away there is no much larger clone; base qualities are not given.

Library preparation employed the immunoSEQ multiplex PCR assay. RNA was extracted from all samples and reverse transcribed into cDNA, which served as template for TCR sequencing. SuperScript III was used for first-strand cDNA synthesis, primed with a 2:1 mix of oligo-dT and random hexamers. A synthetic immune receptor repertoire was used to gauge amplification bias, and whatever bias remained was removed computationally. Processing in the source paper ran as follows. After raw reads were preprocessed to remove errors, the CDR3 was defined following IMGT conventions as running from the conserved cysteine to phenylalanine. Clonality was computed by normalizing Shannon entropy by log2 of the number of productive unique TCRs and subtracting the result from 1. Whether each scalp clone was CD4 or CD8 was inferred by checking scalp TCRbeta sequences against the CD4 and CD8 repertoires from sorted blood. TCRdb's version of the immuneACCESS table is confined to in-frame rearrangements and falls short of the full clone set. An unresolved V gene accounts for under half of the shortfall where checked; the remainder is of unknown origin. That table supplies the V and J calls and clone size; D and trimming were determined from the DNA. The sample table lists 130,000 or so clones, about 59% of them with a count of one. Around 5.7% of the sample lies in the top ten.

The clonotype originates from a human donor with alopecia areata. The V gene is TRBV30 and the J gene is TRBJ1-2; a tentative D match to TRBD1 spans 5 bases. The sequencing here drew on CD4+ T cells sorted from blood, taken at week 4, from a patient treated with tofacitinib. CDR3 loop: CAWSLGRDNYGYTF. The DNA reads TGTGCCTGGAGCTTGGGCAGGGACAACTATGGCTACACCTTC.